These 13 T cell receptor beta chains share one sample of origin, sequenced in a study of long-term antiretroviral therapy in people with HIV. Sequencing used immunoSEQ v3.0 at survey level. Some clones are missing from TCRdb's copy, which holds only in-frame ones; the method was immunoSEQ multiplex PCR. The sample includes about 43,000 clones, 86% of them seen just once. The specimen was unsorted PBMCs, collected 0.1 years before starting antiretroviral therapy. Receptors were obtained from a woman aged 45-65 years with HIV.

This chain joins TRBV4-1 and TRBJ1-5; D not resolved. CDR3 length: 18 residues. Between the trimmed V and J ends, which lost 1 base and 4 bases, there was a span of 20 bases. Germline V gene lookup returns CDR1 MGHRA and CDR2 YSYEKL. The CDR3 bases are TGCGCCAGCAGCCAAGGCAGGACTCCGGACTACCCTAATCAGCCCCAGCATTTT. Translation gives CASSQGRTPDYPNQPQHF.

V usage is TRBV11-3 and J usage is TRBJ2-3, with unresolved D. Germline CDR1 SGHNT, CDR2 YENEEA. Trimming pared 4 bases from V and 7 bases from J, leaving 12 bases between. The CDR3 consists of 13 residues. CDR3 nucleotide sequence: TGTGCCAGCAGCTCCCGAACCCTCAATACGCAGTATTTT. This sequence encodes CASSSRTLNTQYF.

CDR3: CASSLIPGQGNQPQHF. The CDR3 DNA reads TGTGCCAGCAGCTTAATTCCGGGACAGGGCAATCAGCCCCAGCATTTT. This chain connects TRBV5-5 to TRBJ1-5, with 8 bases aligning to TRBD1. Trimming cost V 2 bases and J 2 bases; bases outside gene matches: 6. CDR3 length equals 16 residues. CDR1 and CDR2 from the germline V gene are SGHKS and YYEKEE (reference sequence).

The J gene is TRBJ1-2, the V gene TRBV6-1, with TRBD1 matching 7 bases. The CDR3 length is 14 residues. The V gene's germline CDR1 is MNHNS and CDR2 SASEGT. V gave up 6 bases and J gave up 6 bases; unmatched junction bases: 10. CDR3 sequence: CASSRRQGEDGYTF. The CDR3 DNA sequence: TGTGCCAGCAGCCGTAGACAGGGAGAGGATGGCTACACCTTC.

The V gene is TRBV13, the J gene TRBJ1-5, with 8 bases lining up with TRBD1. The V segment lost 4 bases and the J segment 4 bases; nucleotides outside the gene matches: 6. The germline V gene has CDR1 PRHDT and CDR2 FYEKMQ (reference sequence). This CDR3 comprises 15 residues. The CDR3 loop is CASSYRGNTNQPQHF. The DNA of the CDR3 is TGTGCCAGCAGCTACAGGGGGAACACTAATCAGCCCCAGCATTTT.

The J gene is TRBJ2-7, the V gene TRBV7-2; the D is unclear. This CDR3 is built from 15 residues. V gave up 0 bases and J gave up 4 bases, with 13 bases separating them. Per germline, CDR1 SGHTA and CDR2 FQGNSA. The CDR3 spells CASSLADGPQYEQYF. The CDR3 DNA reads as TGTGCCAGCAGCTTAGCAGACGGACCACAGTACGAGCAGTACTTC. Supplemented by reference TRBV7-2 and TRBJ2-7, the full variable domain reads GAGVSQSPSNKVTEKGKDVELRCDPISGHTALYWYRQSLGQGLEFLIYFQGNSAPDKSGLPSDRFSAERTGGSVSTLTIQRTQQEDSAVYLCASSLADGPQYEQYFGPGTRLTVT.

The CDR3 is CASTRTGDSNQPQHF. The CDR3, as DNA: TGTGCCAGCACCAGGACAGGGGATAGCAATCAGCCCCAGCATTTT. The J gene is TRBJ1-5, the V gene TRBV5-5; 9 bases are a match to TRBD1. Unmatched junction bases numbered 4, after V lost 6 bases and J lost 0 bases. Germline CDR1 reads SGHKS; CDR2 reads YYEKEE (reference sequence). The CDR3 spans 15 residues.

The rearrangement uses TRBV10-3 and TRBJ1-1; D call uncertain. V dropped 6 bases and J dropped 7 bases, with 15 bases sitting between them. CDR1 and CDR2 from the germline V gene are ENHRY and SYGVKD. The CDR3 consists of 13 residues. CDR3 sequence (DNA): TGTGCCATCAGGCCTGACGAGGTGTTTGAAGCTTTCTTT. This gives the protein CAIRPDEVFEAFF.

V gene TRBV2 combines with J gene TRBJ2-7, with D uncertain. The germline V gene has CDR1 SNHLY and CDR2 FYNNEI. Trimming stripped 8 bases from V and 1 base from J, with 9 bases between. The CDR3 totals 12 residues. The CDR3 DNA reads as TGTGCCAGCGAACCCGATTCCTACGAGCAGTACTTC. Amino acids: CASEPDSYEQYF. The complete variable domain, with remaining parts taken from reference TRBV2 and TRBJ2-7, reads EPEVTQTPSHQVTQMGQEVILRCVPISNHLYFYWYRQILGQKVEFLVSFYNNEISEKSEIFDDQFSVERPDGSNFTLKIRSTKLEDSAMYFCASEPDSYEQYFGPGTRLTVT.

The gene calls are TRBV4-3 and TRBJ2-7; D remains ambiguous. The germline V gene has CDR1 LGHNA and CDR2 YSLEER. The V and J ends lost 4 bases and 1 base respectively, with 11 bases between them. The CDR3 runs 14 residues. The CDR3 loop is CASSRGHTSYEQYF. In nucleotides, the CDR3 is TGCGCCAGCAGCCGCGGTCATACTTCCTACGAGCAGTACTTC.

The chain employs TRBV7-2 and TRBJ2-3; D gene uncertain. Germline loops: CDR1 SGHTA, CDR2 FQGNSA. CDR3 length: 12 residues. The germline V and J ends were trimmed by 0 bases and 10 bases, with 8 bases remaining between them. The CDR3 sequence is CASSLAVGSQYF. The DNA for the CDR3 is TGTGCCAGCAGCTTAGCCGTAGGGTCGCAGTATTTT.

The chain uses TRBV2 and TRBJ1-2; perhaps TRBD1 as D (6 bases). The CDR3 runs 15 residues. Trimming left V 6 bases short and J 1 base short, with 15 bases between. The V gene's germline CDR1 is SNHLY and CDR2 FYNNEI. The DNA of the CDR3 is TGTGCCAGCAGAATGGACAGTGCCGTTAACTATGGCTACACCTTC. Amino acid sequence: CASRMDSAVNYGYTF. Full variable domain (remainder filled in from reference TRBV2 and TRBJ1-2): EPEVTQTPSHQVTQMGQEVILRCVPISNHLYFYWYRQILGQKVEFLVSFYNNEISEKSEIFDDQFSVERPDGSNFTLKIRSTKLEDSAMYFCASRMDSAVNYGYTFGSGTRLTVV.

The chain links TRBV4-1 to TRBJ2-1; D might be TRBD2 (5 bases). This CDR3 is built from 15 residues. The germline CDR1 and CDR2 sequences are MGHRA and YSYEKL. Trimming left V 0 bases short and J 6 bases short, with 12 bases between. CDR3 region: CASSQDVGLRNEQFF. For the CDR3, the DNA is TGCGCCAGCAGCCAAGATGTAGGACTCCGCAATGAGCAGTTCTTC.